The rows below give T cell receptor beta chains drawn from one sample of a study of OX40 agonist ivuxolimab in advanced cancers. Profiling relied on immunoSEQ multiplex PCR, and the TCRdb table lists in-frame clones only, not all of them. The data contain 100,000 to 150,000 clones, less than 95% of them seen just once; the ten biggest clones take up 0.7% to 0.85%. The sample in question was CD4+ or CD8+ T cells sorted from blood, obtained in a trial of the OX40 agonist ivuxolimab. These receptor sequences come from an adult with an advanced solid tumor such as melanoma, head and neck, liver or kidney cancer. The CDR3 runs from the conserved cysteine through the conserved F or W. Fields, in order: D gene, J gene, clone size, V gene, CDR3 DNA, CDR3 protein. A D gene is named only where the DNA matches it firmly. Size tells how often a clone was seen (once, few, many) or the class of an expanded clone, and some rows leave it out.

d_call: .
j_call: TRBJ2-1
clone_size: .
v_call: TRBV13
cdr3_nt: TGTGCCAGCAGCTTATCCGGGGGTCCAACCTACAATGAGCAGTTCTTC
cdr3_aa: CASSLSGGPTYNEQFF

d_call: .
j_call: TRBJ1-1
clone_size: .
v_call: TRBV28
cdr3_nt: TGTGCCAGCAGCTTAAGGGGAGGTTCGACGGGGAACACTGAAGCTTTCTTT
cdr3_aa: CASSLRGGSTGNTEAFF

d_call: TRBD1
j_call: TRBJ1-4
clone_size: .
v_call: TRBV5-1
cdr3_nt: TGCGCCAGCAGCTTGTCACCGGGGACAGGGGCTGAAAAACTGTTTTTT
cdr3_aa: CASSLSPGTGAEKLFF

d_call: .
j_call: TRBJ2-7
clone_size: .
v_call: TRBV5-1
cdr3_nt: TGCGCCAGCAGCTTGGCTTTGACAGCCTCCTACGAGCAGTACTTC
cdr3_aa: CASSLALTASYEQYF

d_call: .
j_call: TRBJ2-1
clone_size: .
v_call: TRBV6-5
cdr3_nt: TGTGCCAGCAGTTACGGTCTATACAATGAGCAGTTCTTC
cdr3_aa: CASSYGLYNEQFF

d_call: TRBD2
j_call: TRBJ2-7
clone_size: .
v_call: TRBV19
cdr3_nt: TGTGCCAGTAGTACCGGGACTAGCGGGCTCCCAACCTACGAGCAGTACTTC
cdr3_aa: CASSTGTSGLPTYEQYF

d_call: .
j_call: TRBJ2-5
clone_size: .
v_call: TRBV5-4
cdr3_nt: TGTGCCAGCAGCTTGTATTATCCGGGACCCGGGGTGCAGTACTTC
cdr3_aa: CASSLYYPGPGVQYF

d_call: .
j_call: TRBJ2-7
clone_size: .
v_call: TRBV5-1
cdr3_nt: TGCGCCAGCAGCTCCCGGTCCACCGGGGTCGACGAGCAGTACTTC
cdr3_aa: CASSSRSTGVDEQYF

d_call: TRBD1
j_call: TRBJ2-7
clone_size: .
v_call: TRBV29-1
cdr3_nt: TGCAGCGTTTGGGACAGACAGGGAGAGCAGTACTTC
cdr3_aa: CSVWDRQGEQYF

d_call: TRBD1
j_call: TRBJ1-5
clone_size: .
v_call: TRBV28
cdr3_nt: TGTGCCAGCAGACCTGGGACAGGGATCAATCAGCCCCAGCATTTT
cdr3_aa: CASRPGTGINQPQHF

d_call: .
j_call: TRBJ1-3
clone_size: .
v_call: TRBV28
cdr3_nt: TGTGCCAGCAGTCTCCCTCGTCCTGGAAACACCATATATTTT
cdr3_aa: CASSLPRPGNTIYF

d_call: .
j_call: TRBJ2-2
clone_size: .
v_call: TRBV12-5
cdr3_nt: TGTGCTAGTGGTACCGCAACTAGCCCGGGGGCCGGGGAGCTGTTTTTT
cdr3_aa: CASGTATSPGAGELFF

d_call: .
j_call: TRBJ2-7
clone_size: .
v_call: TRBV18
cdr3_nt: TGTGCCAGCTCACTGGGACCAGGCATCTACGAGCAGTACTTC
cdr3_aa: CASSLGPGIYEQYF

d_call: .
j_call: TRBJ2-7
clone_size: once
v_call: TRBV11-3
cdr3_nt: TGTGCCAGCAGCTTAGGATATGGGCCCTACGAGCAGTACTTC
cdr3_aa: CASSLGYGPYEQYF

d_call: .
j_call: TRBJ2-7
clone_size: .
v_call: TRBV6-1
cdr3_nt: TGTGCCAGCAGACAACCCGGGATGACGGACAACGAGCAGTACTTC
cdr3_aa: CASRQPGMTDNEQYF

d_call: .
j_call: TRBJ1-2
clone_size: .
v_call: TRBV5-1
cdr3_nt: TGCGCCAGCAGCTCAAGTCCACCTGGATACTATGGCTACACCTTC
cdr3_aa: CASSSSPPGYYGYTF

d_call: .
j_call: TRBJ2-5
clone_size: .
v_call: TRBV27
cdr3_nt: TGTGCCAGCAGTTTGGCCAAAGGCCAAGAGACCCAGTACTTC
cdr3_aa: CASSLAKGQETQYF

d_call: TRBD2
j_call: TRBJ2-1
clone_size: .
v_call: TRBV5-1
cdr3_nt: TGCGCCAGCAGCATGACTAGCGGGAGGGCCGGAAATGAGCAGTTCTTC
cdr3_aa: CASSMTSGRAGNEQFF

d_call: .
j_call: TRBJ1-3
clone_size: .
v_call: TRBV4-3
cdr3_nt: TGCGCCAGCAGCCAAGACAGCTCTGGAAACACCATATATTTT
cdr3_aa: CASSQDSSGNTIYF

d_call: .
j_call: TRBJ2-1
clone_size: .
v_call: TRBV28
cdr3_nt: TGTGCCAGCACCCTTCAGGGCGGCTACAATGAGCAGTTCTTC
cdr3_aa: CASTLQGGYNEQFF

d_call: .
j_call: TRBJ2-3
clone_size: .
v_call: TRBV5-6
cdr3_nt: TGTGCCAGCAGCTTGGCAGCTTCCACAGATACGCAGTATTTT
cdr3_aa: CASSLAASTDTQYF

d_call: .
j_call: TRBJ2-7
clone_size: few
v_call: TRBV29-1
cdr3_nt: TGCAGCGTTGACGCTGGATCGGCGGGGGAGCAGTACTTC
cdr3_aa: CSVDAGSAGEQYF

d_call: .
j_call: TRBJ2-7
clone_size: .
v_call: TRBV7-2
cdr3_nt: TGTGCCAGCAGCTTTAGGGGGGGAGGGTACGAGCAGTACTTC
cdr3_aa: CASSFRGGGYEQYF

d_call: .
j_call: TRBJ2-5
clone_size: .
v_call: TRBV28
cdr3_nt: TGTGCCAGCAGTTTATTTCAGGGGCAGGGAGAGACCCAGTACTTC
cdr3_aa: CASSLFQGQGETQYF

d_call: TRBD1
j_call: TRBJ2-5
clone_size: .
v_call: TRBV7-2
cdr3_nt: TGTGCCAGCAGCCAGGTGGGACAGGGGACGGAGACCCAGTACTTC
cdr3_aa: CASSQVGQGTETQYF

d_call: .
j_call: TRBJ2-7
clone_size: .
v_call: TRBV5-6
cdr3_nt: TGTGCCAGCAGCTCCCAGGTACCCAACTACGAGCAGTACTTC
cdr3_aa: CASSSQVPNYEQYF

d_call: .
j_call: TRBJ2-1
clone_size: .
v_call: TRBV7-9
cdr3_nt: TGTGCCAGCAGCCTCCGGGACTACAATGAGCAGTTCTTC
cdr3_aa: CASSLRDYNEQFF